What follows are 10 T cell receptor beta chains derived from one specimen sequenced in a study of identical twins. Each CDR3 protein is one row after TCRdb ran MiXCR on the 5' RACE reads. This table has approximately 1.8 million distinct CDR3 sequences, about 32% appearing once. The source material was cord blood. The receptors stem from a newborn girl in good health.

This chain joins TRBV7-2 and TRBJ2-5; D is tentatively TRBD1 or TRBD2 (5 bases each). The CDR3 has 15 residues. The V end was cut by 5 bases, the J end by 4 bases, with 17 bases between. The germline gives CDR1 SGHTA, CDR2 FQGNSA. The CDR3 bases are TGTGCCAGCAGCCTCGCCGGGACCCTGGGAGAGACCCAGTACTTC. Translating it yields CASSLAGTLGETQYF.

This clonotype was counted only a few times. The rearrangement links TRBV3-1 to TRBJ2-5; no definite D call. The V gene lost 4 bases and the J gene lost 5 bases, with 14 bases spanning the gap. This CDR3 spans 14 amino acids. CDR1 LGHDT and CDR2 YNNKEL come from the germline V gene (reference sequence). Here the CDR3 reads CASSPRVTWETQYF. The DNA for the CDR3 is TGTGCCAGCAGCCCCAGAGTAACGTGGGAGACCCAGTACTTC.

The table lists this clonotype with a few counts. The rearrangement links TRBV6-6 to TRBJ1-6, with D perhaps TRBD1 (5 bases). CDR1 and CDR2 (germline): MNHNY, SVGAGI (reference sequence). CDR3 length: 15 amino acids. V lost 0 bases and J 9 bases, leaving 12 bases between the germline ends. This CDR3 reads CASSYSEGTTSPLHF. The CDR3 coding sequence is TGTGCCAGCAGTTACTCGGAGGGGACTACTTCACCCCTCCACTTT.

The chain recombines TRBV27 with TRBJ1-2; no definite D call. This CDR3 spans 16 amino acids. In germline, CDR1 is MNHEY, CDR2 SMNVEV (reference sequence). The V end lost 2 bases, the J end lost 8 bases, and 21 bases lay between the germline ends. This CDR3 reads CASSLVGRNPPRGYTF. The CDR3 coding sequence is TGTGCCAGCAGTTTAGTCGGCAGAAACCCCCCTAGAGGCTACACCTTC.

Only a few counts were recorded for this clonotype. The chain is built from TRBV3-1 and TRBJ1-2; 7 bases match TRBD1. Germline loops: CDR1 LGHDT, CDR2 YNNKEL (reference sequence). This CDR3 is 15 amino acids long. With 4 bases clipped from V and 2 bases from J, the junction kept 7 bases outside the gene matches. The CDR3 DNA is TGTGCCAGCAGCCGAGGGACAGTCAGCAACTATGGCTACACCTTC. This translates into CASSRGTVSNYGYTF.

This clonotype appeared a few times. The gene calls are TRBV7-2 and TRBJ1-4, with D possibly being TRBD1 (5 bases). Trimming cost V 0 bases and J 8 bases, with 22 bases left between them. The CDR3 sequence is 18 residues long. Germline V lookup: CDR1 SGHTA, CDR2 FQGNSA. As DNA, the CDR3 is TGTGCCAGCAGCTTAGCTTTAGGGGATCCCTACTACCGGGAAAAACTGTTTTTT. This gives the protein CASSLALGDPYYREKLFF.

This clonotype occurred a few times. The chain carries TRBV27 and TRBJ2-5; 10 bases agree with TRBD2. The J segment lost 5 bases and the V segment lost 6 bases, leaving 6 bases of the junction unmatched. CDR1 is MNHEY, CDR2 SMNVEV, per germline (reference sequence). This CDR3 comprises 14 residues. Here the CDR3 reads CASRPSGRGETQYF. Written as DNA, the CDR3 is TGTGCCAGCAGACCGAGCGGGAGGGGGGAGACCCAGTACTTC.

This clonotype was picked up a small number of times. The CDR3 nucleotides read TGTGCCACCAGCCGGGGACTAGCGCAAAGGACAGATACGCAGTATTTT. It specifies CATSRGLAQRTDTQYF. The genes are TRBV15 and TRBJ2-3; 10 nucleotides match TRBD2. This CDR3 has 16 amino acids. J was trimmed by 3 bases and V by 5 bases; bases with no gene match: 8. The V gene's germline CDR1 is LNHNV and CDR2 YYDKDF (reference sequence).

The V gene is TRBV29-1, the J gene TRBJ2-1; D remains ambiguous. The CDR3 covers 13 residues. Trimming pared 1 base from V and 8 bases from J, leaving 12 bases between. Germline CDR1 reads SQVTM; CDR2 reads ANQGSEA. CDR3 nucleotides: TGCAGCGTTGAAGGTTCTGGCAGCTATGAGCAGTTCTTC. It specifies CSVEGSGSYEQFF.

The chain joins TRBV21-1 to TRBJ2-7. TRBV21-1 is listed as a pseudogene. The CDR3 runs 12 residues. The DNA of the CDR3 is TGTGCCAGCAGCAACAGAGTGAGTGAGCAGTACTTC. It codes for CASSNRVSEQYF.